The 22 T cell receptor beta chains below all came from one sample that was sequenced in a study of blood T cell repertoires in COVID-19. Profiled with immunoSEQ multiplex PCR; TCRdb holds only in-frame clones, not every one. Of roughly 67,000 clones in the sample, 75% to 85% were seen once. The sequencing input was peripheral blood. The receptors were sampled from a man in his fifties with acute or convalescent COVID-19.

V gene TRBV3-1 (or the pseudogene TRBV3-2) combines with J gene TRBJ2-7; D perhaps matches TRBD2 (6 bases). Trimming took off 1 base at V and 4 bases at J, with 11 bases between the two ends. CDR1 LGHDT and CDR2 YNNKEL come from the germline V gene (reference sequence). There are 14 residues in the CDR3. CDR3 coding DNA: TGTGCCAGCAGCCAAGGCGGGGTTCTATACGAGCAGTACTTC. Amino acid sequence: CASSQGGVLYEQYF.

This clone was counted a few times. The V and J genes are TRBV30 and TRBJ1-5, with a possible D match to TRBD1 (5 bases). This CDR3 has 13 amino acids. The ends were cut back, 3 bases at V and 7 bases at J, with 13 bases in the middle. Germline V CDR1 and CDR2: GTSNPN, SVGIG (reference sequence). In nucleotides, the CDR3 is TGTGCCTGGAGCACTCAGGGAAGGCAGCCCCAGCATTTT. This encodes CAWSTQGRQPQHF.

This clone is medium-sized. The chain is built from TRBV6-6 and TRBJ2-1; 7 nucleotides agree with TRBD2. Germline lookup yields CDR1 MNHNY and CDR2 SVGAGI (reference sequence). Unmatched junction bases numbered 4, after V lost 7 bases and J lost 7 bases. This CDR3 comprises 12 residues. The CDR3 nucleotides are TGTGCCAGCATGAAGGGAGGGAATGAGCAGTTCTTC. It specifies CASMKGGNEQFF.

The V gene is TRBV5-6, the J gene TRBJ1-1, with D tentatively TRBD1 (5 bases). With 0 bases removed from V and 2 bases from J, the gap between germline ends came to 17 bases. CDR3 length: 17 amino acids. CDR1 is SGHDT and CDR2 is YYEEEE in the germline V gene. CDR3 nucleotides: TGTGCCAGCAGCTTGGACGGCCCGGGGGTCGTAAACACTGAAGCTTTCTTT. Its protein is CASSLDGPGVVNTEAFF.

This rearrangement joins TRBV9 to TRBJ2-7; D gene ambiguous. Trimming removed 1 base from V and 0 bases from J, with 8 bases in between. The CDR3 is 14 amino acids. Germline V gene lookup returns CDR1 SGDLS and CDR2 YYNGEE. The CDR3 loop is CASSVNPNSYEQYF. CDR3 DNA sequence: TGTGCCAGCAGCGTAAATCCAAACTCCTACGAGCAGTACTTC.

The J gene is TRBJ1-1, the V gene TRBV5-1; D might be TRBD1 (6 bases). The CDR3 runs 15 residues. V lost 1 base to trimming and J lost 2 bases, with 12 bases between them. Germline CDR1 SGHRS, CDR2 YFSETQ. The CDR3 nucleotides read TGCGCCAGCAGCTTGATGGGACAACTTAACACTGAAGCTTTCTTT. Its protein product is CASSLMGQLNTEAFF.

This clone was observed once. The rearrangement joins TRBV6-5 to TRBJ1-5; no firm D call. Looked up from germline, CDR1 is MNHEY and CDR2 is SVGAGI. This CDR3 is 13 amino acids long. V was pared by 0 bases and J by 5 bases, with 5 bases between. CDR3 coding DNA: TGTGCCAGCAGTTACTCGAGTGATCAGCCCCAGCATTTT. This gives the protein CASSYSSDQPQHF.

V usage is TRBV15 and J usage is TRBJ2-7; D perhaps matches TRBD2 (5 bases). Trimming stripped 6 bases from V and 2 bases from J, with 11 bases between. CDR1 is LNHNV and CDR2 is YYDKDF in the germline V gene (reference sequence). This CDR3 contains 13 residues. CDR3 nucleotide sequence: TGTGCCACCAGACCGGGATCAACCTACGAGCAGTACTTC. Translation gives CATRPGSTYEQYF.

The chain carries TRBV6-1 and TRBJ1-1; 9 bases are a match to TRBD1. The CDR3 contains 16 residues. Per germline, CDR1 MNHNS and CDR2 SASEGT. Germline trimming cut 3 bases from V and 3 bases from J; bases unmatched to any gene: 8. The chain's CDR3 is CASSDRTGVGHTEAFF. DNA for the CDR3: TGTGCCAGCAGTGATCGGACAGGGGTGGGACACACTGAAGCTTTCTTT.

The rearrangement uses TRBV6-5 and TRBJ1-2; D remains ambiguous. V lost 3 bases and J 4 bases, leaving 15 bases between the germline ends. The CDR3 covers 15 residues. Germline V gives CDR1 MNHEY, CDR2 SVGAGI. The CDR3 is CASSYGDPGVYGYTF. CDR3 sequence (DNA): TGTGCCAGCAGTTATGGAGACCCCGGGGTCTATGGCTACACCTTC.

The rearrangement uses TRBV2 and TRBJ2-1; weak D call: TRBD1 (6 bases). Germline V gives CDR1 SNHLY, CDR2 FYNNEI. V was shortened by 6 bases and J by 0 bases, with 15 bases between the two germline ends. This CDR3 region has 16 residues. CDR3 sequence reads: CASSPGTPSSYNEQFF. In nucleotides, the CDR3 is TGTGCCAGCAGCCCCGGGACACCGAGCTCCTACAATGAGCAGTTCTTC.

The V call is TRBV15, the J call TRBJ1-1; unclear D gene. CDR1 LNHNV and CDR2 YYDKDF come from the germline V gene (reference sequence). The CDR3 extends over 15 amino acids. The V gene lost 0 bases and the J gene lost 1 base, with 9 bases spanning the gap. The CDR3 DNA is TGTGCCACCAGCAGAGATCTTGCAGAGAACACTGAAGCTTTCTTT. It encodes CATSRDLAENTEAFF.

The chain combines TRBV5-1 with TRBJ2-7; 14 nucleotides align to TRBD2. The V segment lost 4 bases and the J segment 6 bases; nucleotides outside the gene matches: 6. The CDR3 runs 15 residues. Germline loops: CDR1 SGHRS, CDR2 YFSETQ. The DNA of the CDR3 is TGCGCCAGCAGCCCCGGACTAGCGGGGGGTGGCGAGCAGTACTTC. It yields the protein CASSPGLAGGGEQYF.

The sample holds one count of this clone. The chain has TRBV3-1 (or the pseudogene TRBV3-2) and TRBJ2-2, with a tentative D call TRBD1 (5 bases). The CDR3 length is 16 residues. CDR1 is LGHDT and CDR2 is YNNKEL in the germline V gene (reference sequence). Trimming removed 1 base from V and 2 bases from J, with 11 bases in between. The CDR3 loop reads CASSQGIGANTGELFF. CDR3 nucleotide sequence: TGTGCCAGCAGCCAAGGTATAGGGGCAAACACCGGGGAGCTGTTTTTT.

This sequence joins TRBV2 and TRBJ2-5; TRBD2 matches at 11 bases. Trimming took 1 base from V and 7 from J; bases not matched to a gene: 5. Germline V CDR1 and CDR2: SNHLY, FYNNEI. This CDR3 is 15 amino acids long. The chain's CDR3 is CASSEVTSGAGTQYF. The CDR3 nucleotides are TGTGCCAGCAGTGAAGTGACTAGCGGGGCGGGGACCCAGTACTTC.

This chain connects TRBV4-1 to TRBJ2-7; a possible D gene is TRBD1 (5 bases). The CDR3 consists of 17 residues. Germline CDR1 and CDR2: MGHRA and YSYEKL. Trimming removed 0 bases at V and 2 bases at J, with 17 bases between. The CDR3: CASSQEVRKQVTYEQYF. The CDR3 DNA sequence: TGCGCCAGCAGCCAAGAGGTCCGAAAACAGGTGACCTACGAGCAGTACTTC.

The CDR3 spells CAWGLGENTEAFF. In DNA, the CDR3 is TGTGCCTGGGGCCTGGGCGAGAACACTGAAGCTTTCTTT. The rearrangement joins TRBV30 to TRBJ1-1; D remains unclear. This CDR3 comprises 13 residues. Germline lookup yields CDR1 GTSNPN and CDR2 SVGIG (reference sequence). The V gene lost 5 bases and the J gene lost 1 base, with 11 bases spanning the gap.

The table lists this clone with a few counts. V usage is TRBV20-1 and J usage is TRBJ2-5, with D tentatively TRBD2 (6 bases). The length of the CDR3 is 16 residues. V dropped 3 bases and J dropped 0 bases, with 17 bases sitting between them. Germline CDR1 DFQATT, CDR2 SNEGSKA (reference sequence). CDR3 nucleotides: TGCAGTGCTAGTACTGGCCGGGGGAGGTACCAAGAGACCCAGTACTTC. Translation: CSASTGRGRYQETQYF.

The V and J genes are TRBV20-1 and TRBJ1-2, with TRBD1 matching 7 bases. Germline V lookup: CDR1 DFQATT, CDR2 SNEGSKA (reference sequence). Trimming took 3 bases from V and 5 from J; bases not matched to a gene: 6. The CDR3 has 13 amino acids. The CDR3: CSASGTDTYGYTF. The DNA for the CDR3 is TGCAGTGCTAGTGGGACAGATACTTATGGCTACACCTTC.

The chain recombines TRBV6-6 with TRBJ2-3, with D possibly TRBD2 on 7 matching bases. The germline V gene encodes CDR1 MNHNY and CDR2 SVGAGI (reference sequence). The CDR3 extends over 15 amino acids. Trimming took off 6 bases at V and 3 bases at J, with 16 bases between the two ends. DNA of the CDR3: TGTGCCAGCAGGGTGGGGGGGGCGAGTACAGATACGCAGTATTTT. Its translation is CASRVGGASTDTQYF.

This clone was observed a handful of times. The chain links TRBV7-3 to TRBJ2-1, with D possibly TRBD1 on 6 matching bases. CDR1 and CDR2 (germline): SGHTA, FQGTGA. This CDR3 has 14 amino acids. V was cut by 1 base and J by 10 bases, with 14 bases left in between. The CDR3 DNA reads TGTGCCAGCAGCTTAAAACCCACCGGGACAGAGCAGTTCTTC. This sequence encodes CASSLKPTGTEQFF.

V and J are TRBV27 and TRBJ2-1, with 12 positions matching TRBD2. The V gene end was trimmed by 4 bases and the J gene end by 9 bases; junction bases not matched to a gene: 13. The length of the CDR3 is 17 residues. The germline gives CDR1 MNHEY, CDR2 SMNVEV (reference sequence). CDR3 residues: CASSSPSSGGALSEQFF. The CDR3 DNA sequence: TGTGCCAGCAGTTCCCCATCTAGCGGGGGGGCCCTGAGTGAGCAGTTCTTC.